A selection of T cell receptor beta chains follows, all from one sample in a study of T cells in Graves' hyperthyroidism and ophthalmopathy. TCRdb fed the multiplex PCR reads into MiXCR, producing one record per CDR3 protein. The sample includes about 580,000 distinct CDR3 sequences, approximately 44% of them seen just once. Sequencing was carried out using peripheral blood or thyroid tissue (not recorded which). All receptors come from a woman younger than 35 with Graves' hyperthyroidism. Each CDR3 is given with its conserved first and last residue. D genes are given only for firm matches. Size tells how often a clone was seen (once, few, many) or the class of an expanded clone, and some rows leave it out.

v_gene: TRBV10-2; abundance: many; j_gene: TRBJ1-4; d_gene: NA; CDR3nt: TGCGCCAGCAGCGAGTCAGGCCTAAAGACTTTTGAAAAACTGTTTTTT; CDR3aa: CASSESGLKTFEKLFF
v_gene: TRBV7-6; abundance: NA; j_gene: TRBJ1-2; d_gene: NA; CDR3nt: TGTGCCAGCAGCTTAGATGTGGTCGGCTACACCTTC; CDR3aa: CASSLDVVGYTF
v_gene: TRBV4-1; abundance: many; j_gene: TRBJ2-5; d_gene: NA; CDR3nt: TGCGCCAGCAGCCAAGAGGGCAGGAAAGAGACCCAGTACTTC; CDR3aa: CASSQEGRKETQYF
v_gene: TRBV27; abundance: few; j_gene: TRBJ1-2; d_gene: TRBD1; CDR3nt: TGTGCCAGCAAGCTTGGACAGGGGTATGGCTACACCTTC; CDR3aa: CASKLGQGYGYTF
v_gene: TRBV7-8; abundance: NA; j_gene: TRBJ1-2; d_gene: TRBD1; CDR3nt: TGTGCCAGCAGCTTACTTGGGACAGGTGGTGGCTACACCTTC; CDR3aa: CASSLLGTGGGYTF
v_gene: TRBV20-1; abundance: many; j_gene: TRBJ2-2; d_gene: TRBD2; CDR3nt: TGCAGTGCTAGACTAGCGGGGGGACTTGGGGGGGAGCTGTTTTTT; CDR3aa: CSARLAGGLGGELFF
v_gene: TRBV2; abundance: many; j_gene: TRBJ2-5; d_gene: TRBD1; CDR3nt: TGTGCCAGCATCAGGGGGATCCAAGAGACCCAGTACTTC; CDR3aa: CASIRGIQETQYF
v_gene: TRBV6-2/TRBV6-3; abundance: few; j_gene: TRBJ2-7; d_gene: NA; CDR3nt: TGTGCCAGCAGTTACGCGGGTCGGGGGCTCCCATCCTACGAGCAGTACTTC; CDR3aa: CASSYAGRGLPSYEQYF
v_gene: TRBV7-2; abundance: many; j_gene: TRBJ2-7; d_gene: NA; CDR3nt: TGTGCCAGCAGCTTAATGCATTCGAGTTACGAGCAGTACTTC; CDR3aa: CASSLMHSSYEQYF
v_gene: TRBV6-5; abundance: NA; j_gene: TRBJ1-5; d_gene: TRBD1; CDR3nt: TGTGCCAGCAGTTACTCCGAGGGGACAGGGCGGCATCAGCCCCAGCATTTT; CDR3aa: CASSYSEGTGRHQPQHF
v_gene: TRBV10-3; abundance: many; j_gene: TRBJ2-2; d_gene: NA; CDR3nt: TGTGCCATCAGTGCCCAGCGGGCGGGGTCCGGGGAGCTGTTTTTT; CDR3aa: CAISAQRAGSGELFF
v_gene: TRBV3-1; abundance: many; j_gene: TRBJ1-6; d_gene: NA; CDR3nt: TGTGCCAGCAGCCAAGATACATCAAGGACGGATGATAATTCACCCCTCCACTTT; CDR3aa: CASSQDTSRTDDNSPLHF
v_gene: TRBV29-1; abundance: NA; j_gene: TRBJ2-7; d_gene: TRBD2; CDR3nt: TGCAGCGTTACGGGACTAGCGGGAGAGCGCGAGCAGTACTTC; CDR3aa: CSVTGLAGEREQYF
v_gene: TRBV29-1; abundance: many; j_gene: TRBJ2-7; d_gene: TRBD1; CDR3nt: TGCAGCGTTAAAGGACAGGGACGAGACGAGCAGTACTTC; CDR3aa: CSVKGQGRDEQYF
v_gene: TRBV19; abundance: many; j_gene: TRBJ1-1; d_gene: NA; CDR3nt: TGTGCCAGTAGTATCCGACAAGGACAGATGAACACTGAAGCTTTCTTT; CDR3aa: CASSIRQGQMNTEAFF
v_gene: TRBV27; abundance: NA; j_gene: TRBJ1-2; d_gene: NA; CDR3nt: TGTGCCAGCAGTCCCAAACCGGGAACCCAGGTCCATGGCTACACCTTC; CDR3aa: CASSPKPGTQVHGYTF
v_gene: TRBV7-9; abundance: NA; j_gene: TRBJ2-7; d_gene: NA; CDR3nt: TGTGCCAGCAGCTCCCCTGGAGAGCAGTACTTC; CDR3aa: CASSSPGEQYF
v_gene: TRBV29-1; abundance: NA; j_gene: TRBJ2-1; d_gene: TRBD2; CDR3nt: TGCAGCGTTAGCGGGAGTCATTACAATGAGCAGTTCTTC; CDR3aa: CSVSGSHYNEQFF
v_gene: TRBV10-3; abundance: many; j_gene: TRBJ1-5; d_gene: TRBD1; CDR3nt: TGTGCCATCAGTGAGTACAGGGGGATTAATCAGCCCCAGCATTTT; CDR3aa: CAISEYRGINQPQHF
v_gene: TRBV4-1; abundance: many; j_gene: TRBJ2-5; d_gene: NA; CDR3nt: TGCGCCAGCAGCCAACGGGGAGGCACGGAGACCCAGTACTTC; CDR3aa: CASSQRGGTETQYF
v_gene: TRBV10-3; abundance: few; j_gene: TRBJ2-3; d_gene: TRBD2; CDR3nt: TGTGCCATCAGTCCTAGCGGGGAAAACACAGATACGCAGTATTTT; CDR3aa: CAISPSGENTDTQYF
v_gene: TRBV11-1; abundance: NA; j_gene: TRBJ1-2; d_gene: NA; CDR3nt: TGTGCCAGCCGGTCGGGGAAGGGTTATTCGCATGGCTACACCTTC; CDR3aa: CASRSGKGYSHGYTF
v_gene: TRBV29-1; abundance: NA; j_gene: TRBJ2-7; d_gene: TRBD1; CDR3nt: TGCAGCGTTCTGGGACAGGGCTATGAGCAGTACTTC; CDR3aa: CSVLGQGYEQYF
v_gene: TRBV20-1; abundance: NA; j_gene: TRBJ1-1; d_gene: TRBD1; CDR3nt: TGCAGTGCAGCTAGACAGGGGGCCTTGGCTTTCTTT; CDR3aa: CSAARQGALAFF